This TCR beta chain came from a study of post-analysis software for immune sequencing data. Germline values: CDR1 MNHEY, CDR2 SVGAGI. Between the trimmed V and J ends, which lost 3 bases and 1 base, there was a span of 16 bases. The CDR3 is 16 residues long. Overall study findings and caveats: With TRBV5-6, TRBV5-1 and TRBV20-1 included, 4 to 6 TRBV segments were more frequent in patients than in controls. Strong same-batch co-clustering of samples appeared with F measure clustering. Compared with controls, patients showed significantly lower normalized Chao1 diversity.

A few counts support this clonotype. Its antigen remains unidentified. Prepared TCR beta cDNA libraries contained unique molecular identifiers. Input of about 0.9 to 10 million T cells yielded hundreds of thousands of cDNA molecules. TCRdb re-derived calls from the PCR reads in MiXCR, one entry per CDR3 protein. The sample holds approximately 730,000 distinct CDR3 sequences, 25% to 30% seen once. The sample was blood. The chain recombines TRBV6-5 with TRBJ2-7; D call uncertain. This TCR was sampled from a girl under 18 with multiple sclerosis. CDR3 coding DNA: TGTGCCAGCAGTTATACCGCTCGCGGTCCTTCCTACGAGCAGTACTTC. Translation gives CASSYTARGPSYEQYF.